This T cell receptor beta chain is from a study of blood T cell repertoires in COVID-19. Measured with immunoSEQ multiplex PCR; TCRdb has only the in-frame clones, and not every one. Of approximately 170,000 clones in the sample, over 75% were seen once. The germline V gene encodes CDR1 SQVTM and CDR2 ANQGSEA. This CDR3 contains 14 residues. The V segment lost 3 bases and the J segment 8 bases; nucleotides outside the gene matches: 5. This receptor was taken from a man between 60 and 75 years old with active or convalescent COVID-19. This sequence joins TRBV29-1 and TRBJ2-1, with TRBD2 identical over 12 bases. Material: peripheral blood. The CDR3: CSVESLAGGDEQFF. The CDR3 DNA follows: TGCAGCGTTGAGTCCCTAGCGGGGGGGGATGAGCAGTTCTTC.